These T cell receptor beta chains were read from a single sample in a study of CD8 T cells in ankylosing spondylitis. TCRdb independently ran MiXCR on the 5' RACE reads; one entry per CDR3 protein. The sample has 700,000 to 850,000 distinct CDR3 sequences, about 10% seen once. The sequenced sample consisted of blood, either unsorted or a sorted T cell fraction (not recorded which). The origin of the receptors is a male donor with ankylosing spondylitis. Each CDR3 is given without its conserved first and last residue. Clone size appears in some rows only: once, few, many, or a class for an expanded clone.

ASSTLQRTSTDTQY TRBJ2-3 TRBV5-1 few
ASSMGQGVTEAF TRBJ1-1 TRBV5-1 few
ASSPGQPGADTQY TRBJ2-3 TRBV28 .
ASSEAGRSPYEQY TRBJ2-7 TRBV2 .
ASSSPQSPYEQY TRBJ2-7 TRBV12-3/TRBV12-4 few
AWSEKGIRPQH TRBJ1-5 TRBV30 .
SARVAGTGWEQPQH TRBJ1-5 TRBV20-1 few
AISEADYQETQY TRBJ2-5 TRBV10-3 many
ASSYSGW TRBJ1-1 TRBV6-6 .
ASSLGQGITYEQY TRBJ2-7 TRBV18 .
ASSQDLAGGVELF TRBJ2-2 TRBV4-3 few
ASSYRAGTGELF TRBJ2-2 TRBV7-2 many
ASSVERTAKTQY TRBJ2-5 TRBV9 .
ASSFGTGTGGYEQY TRBJ2-7 TRBV12-3/TRBV12-4 few
ASSPQLAANNEQF TRBJ2-1 TRBV3-1 few
ASSLGPGQGQETQY TRBJ2-5 TRBV12-3/TRBV12-4 few
ASSYLGTYEQY TRBJ2-7 TRBV6-5 few
ASSYSLAGGEDTQY TRBJ2-3 TRBV6-5 few
ASSPSAQGASTEAF TRBJ1-1 TRBV18 .
ASSQYRIQETQY TRBJ2-5 TRBV18 .
ASSRRTGDYNEQF TRBJ2-1 TRBV18 few
ASSQDLTRQETQY TRBJ2-5 TRBV14 few
ASSFFSFTGPRYSNQPQH TRBJ1-5 TRBV11-1 few